This is a list of T cell receptor beta chains from one sample in a study of shared clonotypes between healthy human individuals. Produced via immunoSEQ multiplex PCR; TCRdb's table is partial and in-frame only. Among millions of clones listed, 85% to 95% were seen once. The sample comprised naive CD4+ T cells sorted from blood. The source of these receptors is a man between 18 and 35 years old in good health. The CDR3 runs from the conserved cysteine through the conserved F or W. A D gene is named only where the DNA matches it firmly. The size field is filled for only some rows; it gives once, few, many or a size class.

v_gene: TRBV11-1; d_gene: TRBD1; j_gene: TRBJ2-3; abundance: .; CDR3aa: CASSRGQGPDTQYF; CDR3nt: TGTGCCAGCAGCCGAGGACAGGGCCCAGATACGCAGTATTTT
v_gene: TRBV10-3; d_gene: TRBD1; j_gene: TRBJ2-5; abundance: .; CDR3aa: CAISKTGGGETQYF; CDR3nt: TGTGCCATCAGTAAAACAGGGGGCGGGGAGACCCAGTACTTC
v_gene: TRBV25-1; d_gene: TRBD1; j_gene: TRBJ1-2; abundance: once; CDR3aa: CASSDPVTGTGYTF; CDR3nt: TGTGCCAGCAGTGATCCCGTGACAGGGACTGGCTACACCTTC
v_gene: TRBV7-3; d_gene: .; j_gene: TRBJ1-1; abundance: .; CDR3aa: CASSFGGVTEAFF; CDR3nt: TGTGCCAGCAGCTTCGGAGGAGTCACTGAAGCTTTCTTT
v_gene: TRBV4-1; d_gene: TRBD1; j_gene: TRBJ2-7; abundance: .; CDR3aa: CASSQDRDRGRYF; CDR3nt: TGCGCCAGCAGCCAAGATCGGGACAGGGGAAGGTACTTC
v_gene: TRBV30; d_gene: .; j_gene: TRBJ2-2; abundance: .; CDR3aa: CAWSVGRKVAGELFF; CDR3nt: TGTGCCTGGAGTGTAGGGAGAAAGGTAGCTGGGGAGCTGTTTTTT
v_gene: TRBV6-1; d_gene: TRBD2; j_gene: TRBJ2-2; abundance: once; CDR3aa: CASNSGKQTGELFF; CDR3nt: TGTGCCAGCAATAGCGGGAAACAGACCGGGGAGCTGTTTTTT
v_gene: TRBV5-1; d_gene: .; j_gene: TRBJ2-5; abundance: .; CDR3aa: CASSLVGTQGETQYF; CDR3nt: TGCGCCAGCAGCTTAGTCGGGACCCAAGGGGAGACCCAGTACTTC
v_gene: TRBV27; d_gene: TRBD1; j_gene: TRBJ2-5; abundance: .; CDR3aa: CASSLSGQALRETQYF; CDR3nt: TGTGCCAGCAGTTTATCCGGACAGGCGCTGAGGGAGACCCAGTACTTC
v_gene: TRBV11-3; d_gene: .; j_gene: TRBJ2-4; abundance: .; CDR3aa: CASSPGGSQNIQYF; CDR3nt: TGTGCCAGCAGCCCAGGAGGGAGCCAAAACATTCAGTACTTC
v_gene: TRBV5-1; d_gene: TRBD2; j_gene: TRBJ2-7; abundance: .; CDR3aa: CASTSGLATNEQYF; CDR3nt: TGCGCCAGCACATCCGGACTAGCGACCAACGAGCAGTACTTC
v_gene: TRBV5-1; d_gene: TRBD2; j_gene: TRBJ2-1; abundance: .; CDR3aa: CASALGLASNEQFF; CDR3nt: TGCGCCAGCGCGCTGGGACTAGCGAGTAATGAGCAGTTCTTC
v_gene: TRBV7-9; d_gene: TRBD1; j_gene: TRBJ2-3; abundance: .; CDR3aa: CASSRTGSTDTQYF; CDR3nt: TGTGCCAGCAGCAGGACAGGGTCCACAGATACGCAGTATTTT
v_gene: TRBV2; d_gene: .; j_gene: TRBJ1-6; abundance: few; CDR3aa: CASSEETGGNSPLHF; CDR3nt: TGTGCCAGCAGCGAAGAAACGGGAGGGAATTCACCCCTCCACTTT
v_gene: TRBV10-3; d_gene: TRBD1; j_gene: TRBJ1-4; abundance: .; CDR3aa: CANSQGRGEKLFF; CDR3nt: TGTGCCAATTCACAGGGGCGCGGTGAAAAACTGTTTTTT
v_gene: TRBV7-6; d_gene: TRBD2; j_gene: TRBJ2-3; abundance: .; CDR3aa: CASSQPKNPTSGSTDTQYF; CDR3nt: TGTGCCAGCAGCCAACCTAAGAATCCAACTAGCGGAAGCACAGATACGCAGTATTTT
v_gene: TRBV9; d_gene: .; j_gene: TRBJ1-3; abundance: .; CDR3aa: CASSVQGGSGNTIYF; CDR3nt: TGTGCCAGCAGCGTCCAAGGGGGCTCTGGAAACACCATATATTTT
v_gene: TRBV5-1; d_gene: TRBD1; j_gene: TRBJ1-2; abundance: once; CDR3aa: CASSLDRGGYTF; CDR3nt: TGCGCCAGCAGCTTAGACAGGGGTGGCTACACCTTC
v_gene: TRBV7-6; d_gene: .; j_gene: TRBJ2-1; abundance: .; CDR3aa: CASSLISLGANEQFF; CDR3nt: TGTGCCAGCAGCTTGATCTCCCTAGGGGCCAATGAGCAGTTCTTC
v_gene: TRBV7-3; d_gene: .; j_gene: TRBJ2-1; abundance: .; CDR3aa: CASSLVRASYNEQFF; CDR3nt: TGTGCCAGCAGCTTAGTTCGGGCCTCCTACAATGAGCAGTTCTTC
v_gene: TRBV19; d_gene: .; j_gene: TRBJ1-5; abundance: .; CDR3aa: CASSSREGNQPQHF; CDR3nt: TGTGCCAGTAGTAGCAGGGAAGGCAATCAGCCCCAGCATTTT
v_gene: TRBV7-9; d_gene: .; j_gene: TRBJ2-7; abundance: .; CDR3aa: CASSLQGTSYEQYF; CDR3nt: TGTGCCAGCAGCTTACAGGGAACCTCCTACGAGCAGTACTTC
v_gene: TRBV6-5; d_gene: .; j_gene: TRBJ2-7; abundance: .; CDR3aa: CASSAFNEQYF; CDR3nt: TGTGCCAGCAGTGCCTTTAACGAGCAGTACTTC
v_gene: TRBV7-2; d_gene: .; j_gene: TRBJ2-7; abundance: .; CDR3aa: CASSLERSWEQYF; CDR3nt: TGTGCCAGCAGCTTGGAGCGGAGTTGGGAGCAGTACTTC
v_gene: TRBV23-1; d_gene: TRBD2; j_gene: TRBJ2-5; abundance: .; CDR3aa: CASSQAGVPYQETQYF; CDR3nt: TGCGCCAGCAGTCAAGCGGGGGTCCCATACCAAGAGACCCAGTACTTC
v_gene: TRBV18; d_gene: .; j_gene: TRBJ2-5; abundance: .; CDR3aa: CASSPKIRGQETQYF; CDR3nt: TGTGCCAGCTCACCAAAGATAAGGGGACAAGAGACCCAGTACTTC
v_gene: TRBV19; d_gene: .; j_gene: TRBJ2-3; abundance: once; CDR3aa: CASSIEGSQAQYF; CDR3nt: TGTGCCAGTAGTATAGAAGGGTCTCAGGCGCAGTATTTT
v_gene: TRBV30; d_gene: .; j_gene: TRBJ1-3; abundance: .; CDR3aa: CAWRVDGVYGNTIYF; CDR3nt: TGTGCCTGGAGGGTGGACGGAGTCTACGGAAACACCATATATTTT
v_gene: TRBV7-9; d_gene: .; j_gene: TRBJ2-1; abundance: .; CDR3aa: CASSLDLTSRNEQFF; CDR3nt: TGTGCCAGCAGCTTAGACCTGACTAGTCGTAATGAGCAGTTCTTC